This T cell receptor (beta chain) came from a study of T-cell reconstitution after alpha-beta-depleted transplantation in children. Study results and caveats: Once a year had passed after transplant, T-cell counts and diversity came mostly from newly produced T cells.

This clonotype has a handful of counts. What it binds is not known. V lost 4 bases and J lost 3; bases outside the gene matches: 3. CDR3 length equals 13 residues. Germline assignment: CDR1 DFQATT and CDR2 SNEGSKA (reference sequence). The TCRbeta library was prepared with unique molecular identifiers. TCRdb analysed the PCR reads with MiXCR anew, one entry per CDR3 protein. Of almost 600,000 distinct CDR3 sequences in the sample, 27% were seen once. V is TRBV20-1 and J is TRBJ2-5; TRBD2 matches 9 bases. The sample here was PBMCs, taken before TCRalphabeta/CD19-depleted stem cell transplant. The origin of this receptor is a boy younger than two with Wiskott-Aldrich syndrome, due to receive a stem cell transplant. The CDR3: CSAIRLAEETQYF. Here the CDR3 DNA reads TGCAGTGCTATCCGACTAGCGGAAGAGACCCAGTACTTC.